Reported below is one T cell receptor (beta chain). Its specificity is unknown. The data originate from a study of T cells in localized non-small cell lung cancer. This table comes from immunoSEQ multiplex PCR, and its TCRdb copy is limited to in-frame clones, with some not included. The table records around 79,000 clones, about three quarters of them present only once. General study findings and limits: Because only a single region of the tumor was sequenced, heterogeneity remains possible. Paired adjacent lung recovered a median around 60 of the top 100 tumor clones. Uninvolved nearby lung showed the greatest T cell clonality, exceeding that found in tumor. Among blood samples, higher T cell density accompanied longer overall survival.

The clonotype was recovered from a man between 35 and 75 years old with stage II squamous cell lung carcinoma. The sequenced sample was PBMCs, obtained before any cancer treatment.

CDR3 nucleotides: TGTGCCAGCAGTGACCCGACAGGGGGTAACTATGGCTACACCTTC. This encodes CASSDPTGGNYGYTF. The chain carries TRBV2 and TRBJ1-2; 9 bases are a match to TRBD1. The CDR3 extends over 15 amino acids. V was clipped by 3 bases and J by 1 base; unmatched bases: 3. Germline V lookup: CDR1 SNHLY, CDR2 FYNNEI.